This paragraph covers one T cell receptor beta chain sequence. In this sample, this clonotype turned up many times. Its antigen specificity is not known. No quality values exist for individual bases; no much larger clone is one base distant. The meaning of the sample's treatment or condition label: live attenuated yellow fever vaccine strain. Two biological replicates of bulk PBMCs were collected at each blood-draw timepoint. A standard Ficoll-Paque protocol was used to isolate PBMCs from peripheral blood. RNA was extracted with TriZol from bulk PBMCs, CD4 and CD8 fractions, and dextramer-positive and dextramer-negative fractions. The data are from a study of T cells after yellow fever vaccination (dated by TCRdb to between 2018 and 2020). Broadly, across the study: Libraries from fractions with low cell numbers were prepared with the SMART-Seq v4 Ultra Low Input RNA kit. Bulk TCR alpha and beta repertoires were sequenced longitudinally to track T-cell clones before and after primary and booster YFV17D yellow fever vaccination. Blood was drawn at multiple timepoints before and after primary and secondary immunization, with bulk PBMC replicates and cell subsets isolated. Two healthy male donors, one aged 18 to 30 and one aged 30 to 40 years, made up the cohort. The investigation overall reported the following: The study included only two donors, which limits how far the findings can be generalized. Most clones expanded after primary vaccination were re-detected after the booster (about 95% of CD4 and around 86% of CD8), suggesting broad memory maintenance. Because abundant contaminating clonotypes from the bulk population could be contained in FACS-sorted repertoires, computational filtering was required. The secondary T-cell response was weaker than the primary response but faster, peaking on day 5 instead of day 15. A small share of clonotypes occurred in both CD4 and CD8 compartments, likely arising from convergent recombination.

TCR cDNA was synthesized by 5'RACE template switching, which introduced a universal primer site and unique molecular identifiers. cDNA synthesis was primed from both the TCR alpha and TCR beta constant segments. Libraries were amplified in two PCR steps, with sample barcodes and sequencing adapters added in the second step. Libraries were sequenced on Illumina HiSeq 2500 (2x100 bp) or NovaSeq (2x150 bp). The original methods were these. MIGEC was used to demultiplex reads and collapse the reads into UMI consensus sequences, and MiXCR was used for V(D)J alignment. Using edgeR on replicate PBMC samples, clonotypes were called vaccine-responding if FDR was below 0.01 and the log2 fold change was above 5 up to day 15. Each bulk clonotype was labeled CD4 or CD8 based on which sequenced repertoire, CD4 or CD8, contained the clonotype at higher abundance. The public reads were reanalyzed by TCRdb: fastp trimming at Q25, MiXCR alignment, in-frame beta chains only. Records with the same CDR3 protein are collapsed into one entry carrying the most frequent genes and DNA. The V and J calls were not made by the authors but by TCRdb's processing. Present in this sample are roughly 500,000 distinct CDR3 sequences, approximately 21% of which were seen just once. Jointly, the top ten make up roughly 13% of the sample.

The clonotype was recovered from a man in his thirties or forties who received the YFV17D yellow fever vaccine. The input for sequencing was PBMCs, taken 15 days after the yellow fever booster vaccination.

Read as DNA, the sequence is TGTGCCTGGAGTGGGGCTAGTCGCGATACGCAGTATTTT. Its product reads: CAWSGASRDTQYF. Recombination connected TRBV30 to TRBJ2-3; the D gene assignment is ambiguous. According to the germline V gene (reference sequence), CDR1 reads GTSNPN and CDR2 reads SVGIG. V is clipped by 1 base and J by 6 bases, and the sequence between their germline boundaries is 11 bases long. The CDR3, from cysteine to phenylalanine, totals 13 residues. Only the CDR3 region is kept as DNA, spanning 39 bases read in frame from base 1.